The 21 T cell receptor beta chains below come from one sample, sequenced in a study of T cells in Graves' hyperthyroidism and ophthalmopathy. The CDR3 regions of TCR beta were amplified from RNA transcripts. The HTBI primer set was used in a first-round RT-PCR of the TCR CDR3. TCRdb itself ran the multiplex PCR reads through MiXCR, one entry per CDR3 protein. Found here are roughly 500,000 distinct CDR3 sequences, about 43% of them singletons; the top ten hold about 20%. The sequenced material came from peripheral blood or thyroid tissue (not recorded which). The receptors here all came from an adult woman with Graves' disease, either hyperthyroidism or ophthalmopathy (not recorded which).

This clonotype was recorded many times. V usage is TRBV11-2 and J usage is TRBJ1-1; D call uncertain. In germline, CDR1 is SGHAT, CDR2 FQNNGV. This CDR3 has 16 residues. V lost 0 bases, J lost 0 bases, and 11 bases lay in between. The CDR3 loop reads CASSLERGIMNTEAFF. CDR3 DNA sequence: TGTGCCAGCAGCTTAGAGCGGGGAATCATGAACACTGAAGCTTTCTTT.

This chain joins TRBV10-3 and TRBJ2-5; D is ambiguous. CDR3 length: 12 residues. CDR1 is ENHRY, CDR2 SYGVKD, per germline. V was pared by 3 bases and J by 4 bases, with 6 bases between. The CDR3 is CAISDVRETQYF. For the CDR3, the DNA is TGTGCCATCAGTGACGTGAGAGAGACCCAGTACTTC.

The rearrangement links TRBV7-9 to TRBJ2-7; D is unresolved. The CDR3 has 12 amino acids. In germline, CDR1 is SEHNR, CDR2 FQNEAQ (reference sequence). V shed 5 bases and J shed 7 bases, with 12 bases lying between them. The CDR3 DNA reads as TGTGCCAGCAGCCCAGGCACCAGGGAGCAGTACTTC. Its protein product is CASSPGTREQYF.

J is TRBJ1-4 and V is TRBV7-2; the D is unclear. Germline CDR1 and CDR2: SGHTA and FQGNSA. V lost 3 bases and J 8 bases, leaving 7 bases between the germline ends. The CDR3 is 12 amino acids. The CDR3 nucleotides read TGTGCCAGCAGCTTCGACAAAGAAAAACTGTTTTTT. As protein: CASSFDKEKLFF.

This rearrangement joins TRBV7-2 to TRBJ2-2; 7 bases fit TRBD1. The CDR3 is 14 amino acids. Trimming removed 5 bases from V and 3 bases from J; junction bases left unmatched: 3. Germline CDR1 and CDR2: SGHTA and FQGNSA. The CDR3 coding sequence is TGTGCCAGCAGCACCGACAGGGACACCGGGGAGCTGTTTTTT. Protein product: CASSTDRDTGELFF. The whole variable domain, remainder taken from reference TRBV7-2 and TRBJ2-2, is GAGVSQSPSNKVTEKGKDVELRCDPISGHTALYWYRQSLGQGLEFLIYFQGNSAPDKSGLPSDRFSAERTGGSVSTLTIQRTQQEDSAVYLCASSTDRDTGELFFGEGSRLTVL.

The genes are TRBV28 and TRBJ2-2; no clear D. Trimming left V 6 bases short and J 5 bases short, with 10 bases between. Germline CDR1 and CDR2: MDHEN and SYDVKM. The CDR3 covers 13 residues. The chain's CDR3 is CASRKTGTGELFF. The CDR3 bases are TGTGCCAGCAGAAAAACCGGAACCGGGGAGCTGTTTTTT. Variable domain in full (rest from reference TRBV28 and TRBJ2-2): DVKVTQSSRYLVKRTGEKVFLECVQDMDHENMFWYRQDPGLGLRLIYFSYDVKMKEKGDIPEGYSVSREKKERFSLILESASTNQTSMYLCASRKTGTGELFFGEGSRLTVL.

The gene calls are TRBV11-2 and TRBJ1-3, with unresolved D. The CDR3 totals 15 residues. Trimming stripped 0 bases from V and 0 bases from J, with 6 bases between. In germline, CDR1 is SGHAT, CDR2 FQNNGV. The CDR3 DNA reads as TGTGCCAGCAGCTTAGAGGCCTTCTCTGGAAACACCATATATTTT. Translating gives CASSLEAFSGNTIYF.

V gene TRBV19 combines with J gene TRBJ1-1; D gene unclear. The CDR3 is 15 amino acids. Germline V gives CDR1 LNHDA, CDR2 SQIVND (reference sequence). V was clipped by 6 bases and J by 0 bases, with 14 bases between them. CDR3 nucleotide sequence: TGTGCCAGTAGCCAACTGGGCAGGTTGAACACTGAAGCTTTCTTT. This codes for CASSQLGRLNTEAFF.

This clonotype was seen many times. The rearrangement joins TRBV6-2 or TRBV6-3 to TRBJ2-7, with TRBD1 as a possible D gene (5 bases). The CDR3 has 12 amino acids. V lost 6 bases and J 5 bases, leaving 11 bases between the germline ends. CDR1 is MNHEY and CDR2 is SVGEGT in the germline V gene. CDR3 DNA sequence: TGTGCCAGCAGGGACATGTTCCACGAGCAGTACTTC. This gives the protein CASRDMFHEQYF.

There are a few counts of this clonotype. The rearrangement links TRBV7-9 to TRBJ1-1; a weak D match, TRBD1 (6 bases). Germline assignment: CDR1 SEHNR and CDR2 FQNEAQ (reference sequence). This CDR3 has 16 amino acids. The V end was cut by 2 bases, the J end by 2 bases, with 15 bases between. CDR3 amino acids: CASSLTGKQVNTEAFF. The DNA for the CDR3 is TGTGCCAGCAGCTTAACAGGGAAACAAGTCAACACTGAAGCTTTCTTT.

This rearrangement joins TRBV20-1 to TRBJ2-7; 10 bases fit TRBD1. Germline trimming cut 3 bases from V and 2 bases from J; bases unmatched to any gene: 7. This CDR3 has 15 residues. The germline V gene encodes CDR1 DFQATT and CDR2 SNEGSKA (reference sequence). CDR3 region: CSASLGQGGPYEQYF. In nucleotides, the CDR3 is TGCAGTGCTAGCCTCGGACAGGGGGGACCCTACGAGCAGTACTTC.

This chain's CDR3 is CASSIGSLAWGELFF. The CDR3 DNA reads TGTGCCAGCAGCATAGGTTCCCTTGCCTGGGGGGAGCTGTTTTTT. The V gene is TRBV7-9, the J gene TRBJ2-2; D call uncertain. CDR1 and CDR2 from the germline V gene are SEHNR and FQNEAQ (reference sequence). The CDR3 has 15 residues. V lost 5 bases, J lost 8 bases, and 18 bases lay in between.

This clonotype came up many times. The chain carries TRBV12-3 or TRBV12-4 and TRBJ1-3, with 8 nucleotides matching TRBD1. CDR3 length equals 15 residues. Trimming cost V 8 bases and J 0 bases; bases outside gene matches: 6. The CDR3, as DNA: TGTGCCAGCGTGGGGGACAGGACCTCTGGAAACACCATATATTTT. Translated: CASVGDRTSGNTIYF.

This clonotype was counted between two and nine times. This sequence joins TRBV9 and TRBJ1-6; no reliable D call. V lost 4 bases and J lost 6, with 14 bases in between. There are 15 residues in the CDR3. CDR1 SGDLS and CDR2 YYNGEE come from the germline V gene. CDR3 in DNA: TGTGCCAGCAGCCCGACCGGGTCGAGTAATTCACCCCTCCACTTT. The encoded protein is CASSPTGSSNSPLHF.

The CDR3 DNA reads as TGTGCCACCAGCATGGACGGTTTTACGGATTCACCCCTCCACTTT. Its protein product is CATSMDGFTDSPLHF. The rearrangement joins TRBV15 to TRBJ1-6, with D hard to call. This CDR3 is 15 amino acids long. Germline CDR1 LNHNV, CDR2 YYDKDF (reference sequence). Deletions cut 4 bases from V and 8 bases from J, with 15 bases between.

The CDR3 DNA sequence: TGTGCCAGCAGTCCCAGGGTAGGGGACACCTTAGGAGAGACCCAGTACTTC. This translates into CASSPRVGDTLGETQYF. The chain employs TRBV6-1 and TRBJ2-5, with D perhaps TRBD1 (6 bases). CDR3 size: 17 residues. Germline CDR1 is MNHNS and CDR2 is SASEGT. Trimming left V 5 bases short and J 4 bases short, with 23 bases between.

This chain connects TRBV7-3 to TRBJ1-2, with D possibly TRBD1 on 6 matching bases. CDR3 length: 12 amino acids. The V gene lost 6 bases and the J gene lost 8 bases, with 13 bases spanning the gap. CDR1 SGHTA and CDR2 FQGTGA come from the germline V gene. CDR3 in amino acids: CASSEGVRGYTF. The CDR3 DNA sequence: TGTGCCAGCAGTGAGGGGGTTCGCGGCTACACCTTC.

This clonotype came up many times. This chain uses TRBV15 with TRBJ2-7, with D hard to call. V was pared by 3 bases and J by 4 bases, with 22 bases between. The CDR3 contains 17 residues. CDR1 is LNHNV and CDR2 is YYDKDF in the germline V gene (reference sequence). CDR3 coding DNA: TGTGCCACCAGCAGCGGTTCCCAGGAGACGGTCGGGTACGAGCAGTACTTC. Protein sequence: CATSSGSQETVGYEQYF.

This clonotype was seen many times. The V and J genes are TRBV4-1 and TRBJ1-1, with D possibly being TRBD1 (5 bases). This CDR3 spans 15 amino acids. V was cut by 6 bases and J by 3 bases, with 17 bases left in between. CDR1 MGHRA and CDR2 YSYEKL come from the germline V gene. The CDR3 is CASSLLLGGDTEAFF. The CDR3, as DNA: TGCGCCAGCAGTCTTCTCCTAGGAGGGGACACTGAAGCTTTCTTT.

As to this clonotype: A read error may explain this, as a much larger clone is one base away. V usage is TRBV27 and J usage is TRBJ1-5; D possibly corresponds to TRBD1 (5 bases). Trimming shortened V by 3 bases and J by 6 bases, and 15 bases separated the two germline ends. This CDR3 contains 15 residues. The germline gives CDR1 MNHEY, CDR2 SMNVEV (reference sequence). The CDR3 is CASSLSQGLGQPQHF. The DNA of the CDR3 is TGTGCCAGCAGTTTGTCCCAGGGACTCGGTCAGCCCCAGCATTTT.

CDR3: CASSLMDRVNYGYTF. The CDR3 region has the DNA TGTGCCAGCAGCTTAATGGACAGGGTCAACTATGGCTACACCTTC. V usage is TRBV7-3 and J usage is TRBJ1-2; 8 nucleotides agree with TRBD1. The CDR3 has 15 amino acids. The V gene end was trimmed by 1 base and the J gene end by 2 bases; junction bases not matched to a gene: 3. CDR1 SGHTA and CDR2 FQGTGA come from the germline V gene. The whole variable domain, remainder taken from reference TRBV7-3 and TRBJ1-2, is GAGVSQTPSNKVTEKGKYVELRCDPISGHTALYWYRQSLGQGPEFLIYFQGTGAADDSGLPNDRFFAVRPEGSVSTLKIQRTERGDSAVYLCASSLMDRVNYGYTFGSGTRLTVV.